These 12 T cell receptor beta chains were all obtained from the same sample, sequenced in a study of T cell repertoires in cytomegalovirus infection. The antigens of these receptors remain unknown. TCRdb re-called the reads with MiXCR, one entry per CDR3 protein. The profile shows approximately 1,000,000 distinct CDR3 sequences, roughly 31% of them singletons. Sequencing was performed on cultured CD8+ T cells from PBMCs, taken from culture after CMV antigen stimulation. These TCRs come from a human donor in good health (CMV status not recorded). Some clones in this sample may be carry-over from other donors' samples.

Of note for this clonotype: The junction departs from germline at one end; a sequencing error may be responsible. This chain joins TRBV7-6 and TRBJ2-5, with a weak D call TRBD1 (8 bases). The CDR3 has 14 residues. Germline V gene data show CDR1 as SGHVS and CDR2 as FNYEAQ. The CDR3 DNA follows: TGTGCTAGCAGCCCCAACAGGGGGGGAGAGACCCAGTACTTC. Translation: CASSPNRGGETQYF. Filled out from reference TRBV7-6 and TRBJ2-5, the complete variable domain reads GAGVSQSPRYKVTKRGQDVALRCDPISGHVSLYWYRQALGQGPEFLTYFNYEAQQDKSGLPNDRFSAERPEGSISTLTIQRTEQRDSAMYRCASSPNRGGETQYFGPGTRLLVL.

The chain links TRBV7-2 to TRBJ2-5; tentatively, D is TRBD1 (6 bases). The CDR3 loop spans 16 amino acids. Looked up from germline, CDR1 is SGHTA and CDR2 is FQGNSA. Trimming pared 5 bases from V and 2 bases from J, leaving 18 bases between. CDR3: CASSPRGGARQETQYF. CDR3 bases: TGTGCCAGCAGCCCCAGGGGTGGGGCGAGACAAGAGACCCAGTACTTC. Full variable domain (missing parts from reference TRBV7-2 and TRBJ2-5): GAGVSQSPSNKVTEKGKDVELRCDPISGHTALYWYRQSLGQGLEFLIYFQGNSAPDKSGLPSDRFSAERTGGSVSTLTIQRTQQEDSAVYLCASSPRGGARQETQYFGPGTRLLVL.

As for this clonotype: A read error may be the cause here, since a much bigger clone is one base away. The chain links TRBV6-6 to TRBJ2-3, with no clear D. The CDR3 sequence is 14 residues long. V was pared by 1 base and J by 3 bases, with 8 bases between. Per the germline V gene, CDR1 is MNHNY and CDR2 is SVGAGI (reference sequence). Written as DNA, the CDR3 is TGTGCCAGCAGTTACTATCGATGGACAGATACGCAGTATTTT. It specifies CASSYYRWTDTQYF.

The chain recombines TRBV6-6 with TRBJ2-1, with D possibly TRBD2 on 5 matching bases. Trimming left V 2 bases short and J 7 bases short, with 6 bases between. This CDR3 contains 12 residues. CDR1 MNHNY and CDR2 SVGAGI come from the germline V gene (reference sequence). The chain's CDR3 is CASSYGRNEQFF. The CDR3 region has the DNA TGTGCCAGCAGTTACGGGAGAAATGAGCAGTTCTTC.

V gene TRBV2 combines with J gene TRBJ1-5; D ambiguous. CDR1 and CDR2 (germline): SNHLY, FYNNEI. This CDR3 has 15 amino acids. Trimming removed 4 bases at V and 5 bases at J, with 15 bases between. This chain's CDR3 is CASSAGPSLHQPQHF. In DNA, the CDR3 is TGTGCCAGCAGTGCGGGCCCATCTCTTCATCAGCCCCAGCATTTT.

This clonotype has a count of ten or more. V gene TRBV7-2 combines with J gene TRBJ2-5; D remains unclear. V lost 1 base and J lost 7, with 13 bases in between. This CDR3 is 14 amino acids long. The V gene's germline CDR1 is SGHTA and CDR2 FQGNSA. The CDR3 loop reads CASSLDGIGWTQYF. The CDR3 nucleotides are TGTGCCAGCAGCTTAGATGGCATTGGATGGACCCAGTACTTC.

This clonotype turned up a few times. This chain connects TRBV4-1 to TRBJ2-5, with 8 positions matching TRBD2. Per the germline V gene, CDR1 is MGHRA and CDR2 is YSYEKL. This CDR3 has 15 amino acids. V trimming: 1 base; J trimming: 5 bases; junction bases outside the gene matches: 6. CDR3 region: CASSQGPAGVETQYF. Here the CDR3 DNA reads TGCGCCAGCAGCCAAGGTCCAGCGGGGGTGGAGACCCAGTACTTC.

The CDR3 region has the DNA TGTGCCAGCAGCGCCTACAGGTGGGCGAACACTGAAGCTTTCTTT. This translates into CASSAYRWANTEAFF. The genes are TRBV9 and TRBJ1-1, with D tentatively TRBD1 (5 bases). The CDR3 sequence is 15 residues long. Germline-derived CDR1 and CDR2 are SGDLS and YYNGEE. Trimming took 3 bases from V and 1 from J, leaving 13 bases between them.

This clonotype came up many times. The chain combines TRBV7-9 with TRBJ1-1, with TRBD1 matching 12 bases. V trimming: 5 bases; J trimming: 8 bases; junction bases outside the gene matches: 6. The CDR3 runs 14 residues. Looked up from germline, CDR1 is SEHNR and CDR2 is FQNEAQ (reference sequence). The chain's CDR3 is CASSNSGTGGEAFF. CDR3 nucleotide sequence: TGTGCCAGCAGCAACTCCGGGACAGGGGGCGAAGCTTTCTTT.

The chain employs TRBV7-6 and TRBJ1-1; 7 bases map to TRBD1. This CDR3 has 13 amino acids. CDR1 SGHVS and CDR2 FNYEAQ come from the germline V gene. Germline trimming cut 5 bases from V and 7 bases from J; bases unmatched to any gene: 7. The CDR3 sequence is CASSSPDRVEAFF. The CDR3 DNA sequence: TGTGCCAGCAGCAGCCCCGACAGGGTTGAAGCTTTCTTT.

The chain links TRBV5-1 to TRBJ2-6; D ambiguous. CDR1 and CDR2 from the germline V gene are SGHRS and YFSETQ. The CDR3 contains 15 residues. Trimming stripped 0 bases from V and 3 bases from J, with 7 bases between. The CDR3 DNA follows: TGCGCCAGCAGCTTGGCCGGTGGTGGGGCCAACGTCCTGACTTTC. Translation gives CASSLAGGGANVLTF.

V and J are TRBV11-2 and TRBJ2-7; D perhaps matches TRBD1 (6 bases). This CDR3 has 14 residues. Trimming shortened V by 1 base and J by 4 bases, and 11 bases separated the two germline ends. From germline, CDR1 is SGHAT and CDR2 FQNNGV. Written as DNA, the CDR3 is TGTGCCAGCAGCTTAGCGGGACAAGTATACGAGCAGTACGTC. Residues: CASSLAGQVYEQYV.